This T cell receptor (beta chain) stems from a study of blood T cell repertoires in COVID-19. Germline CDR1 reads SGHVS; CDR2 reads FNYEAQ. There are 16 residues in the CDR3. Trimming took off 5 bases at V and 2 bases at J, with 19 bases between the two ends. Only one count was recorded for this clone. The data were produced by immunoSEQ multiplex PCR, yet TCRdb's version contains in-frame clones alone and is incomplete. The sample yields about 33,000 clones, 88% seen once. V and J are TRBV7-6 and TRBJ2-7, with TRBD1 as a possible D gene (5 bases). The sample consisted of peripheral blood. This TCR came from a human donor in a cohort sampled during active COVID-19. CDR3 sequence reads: CASSLSSGMPPYEQYF. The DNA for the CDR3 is TGTGCCAGCAGCCTAAGTTCAGGGATGCCTCCCTACGAGCAGTACTTC.